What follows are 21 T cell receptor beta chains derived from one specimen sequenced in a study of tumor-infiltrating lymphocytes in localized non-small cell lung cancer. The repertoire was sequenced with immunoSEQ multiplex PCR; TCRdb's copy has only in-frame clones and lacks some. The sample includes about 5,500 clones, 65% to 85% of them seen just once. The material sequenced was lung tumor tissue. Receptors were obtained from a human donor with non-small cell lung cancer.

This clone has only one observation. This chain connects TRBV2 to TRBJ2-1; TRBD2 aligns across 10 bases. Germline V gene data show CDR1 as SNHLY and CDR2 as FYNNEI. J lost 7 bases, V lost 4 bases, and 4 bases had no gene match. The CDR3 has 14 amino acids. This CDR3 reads CASSVSGGRNEQFF. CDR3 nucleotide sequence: TGTGCCAGCAGTGTTAGCGGGGGGAGGAATGAGCAGTTCTTC.

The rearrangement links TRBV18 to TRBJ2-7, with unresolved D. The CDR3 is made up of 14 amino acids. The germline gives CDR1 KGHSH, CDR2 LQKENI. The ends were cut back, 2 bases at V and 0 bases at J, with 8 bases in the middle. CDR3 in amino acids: CASSPGQVSYEQYF. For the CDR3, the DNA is TGTGCCAGCTCACCAGGGCAGGTCTCCTACGAGCAGTACTTC. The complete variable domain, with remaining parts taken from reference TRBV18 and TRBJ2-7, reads NAGVMQNPRHLVRRRGQEARLRCSPMKGHSHVYWYRQLPEEGLKFMVYLQKENIIDESGMPKERFSAEFPKEGPSILRIQQVVRGDSAAYFCASSPGQVSYEQYFGPGTRLTVT.

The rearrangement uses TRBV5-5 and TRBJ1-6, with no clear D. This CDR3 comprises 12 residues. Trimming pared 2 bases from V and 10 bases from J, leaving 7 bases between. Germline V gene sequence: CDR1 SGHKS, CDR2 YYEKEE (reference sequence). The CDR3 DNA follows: TGTGCCAGCAGCTTTGGAGAATCACCCCTCCACTTT. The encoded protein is CASSFGESPLHF.

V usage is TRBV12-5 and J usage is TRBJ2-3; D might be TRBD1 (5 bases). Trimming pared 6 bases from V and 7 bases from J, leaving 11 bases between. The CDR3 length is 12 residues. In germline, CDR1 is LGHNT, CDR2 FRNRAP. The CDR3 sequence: CASGPTAHTQYF. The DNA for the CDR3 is TGTGCTAGTGGCCCGACAGCTCATACGCAGTATTTT. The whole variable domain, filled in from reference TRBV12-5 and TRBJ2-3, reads DARVTQTPRHKVTEMGQEVTMRCQPILGHNTVFWYRQTMMQGLELLAYFRNRAPLDDSGMPKDRFSAEMPDATLATLKIQPSEPRDSAVYFCASGPTAHTQYFGPGTRLTVL.

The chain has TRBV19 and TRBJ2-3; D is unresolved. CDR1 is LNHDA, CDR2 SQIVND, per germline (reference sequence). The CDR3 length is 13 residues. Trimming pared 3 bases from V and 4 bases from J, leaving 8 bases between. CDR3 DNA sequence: TGTGCCAGTAGTATCAAGGCCGCAGATACGCAGTATTTT. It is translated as CASSIKAADTQYF.

The CDR3 DNA sequence: TGTGCCAGCAGCTTGGAGTCGGCGAACACTGAAGCTTTCTTT. Its translation: CASSLESANTEAFF. This chain connects TRBV5-4 to TRBJ1-1, with D uncertain. Germline CDR1 and CDR2: SGHNT and YYREEE (reference sequence). The CDR3 length is 14 residues. V gave up 0 bases and J gave up 1 base, with 7 bases separating them.

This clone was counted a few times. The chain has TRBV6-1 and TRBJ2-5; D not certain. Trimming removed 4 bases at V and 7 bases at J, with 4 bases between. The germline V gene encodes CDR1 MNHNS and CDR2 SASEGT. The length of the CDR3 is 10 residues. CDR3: CASSVMTQYF. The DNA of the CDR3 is TGTGCCAGCAGTGTGATGACCCAGTACTTC.

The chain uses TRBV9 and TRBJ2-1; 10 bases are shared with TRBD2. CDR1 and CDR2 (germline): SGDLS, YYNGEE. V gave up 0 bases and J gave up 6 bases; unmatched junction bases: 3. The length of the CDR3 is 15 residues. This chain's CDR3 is CASSVEVAGGNEQFF. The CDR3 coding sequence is TGTGCCAGCAGCGTAGAGGTAGCGGGAGGCAATGAGCAGTTCTTC. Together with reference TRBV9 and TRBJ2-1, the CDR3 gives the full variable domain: DSGVTQTPKHLITATGQRVTLRCSPRSGDLSVYWYQQSLDQGLQFLIQYYNGEERAKGNILERFSAQQFPDLHSELNLSSLELGDSALYFCASSVEVAGGNEQFFGPGTRLTVL.

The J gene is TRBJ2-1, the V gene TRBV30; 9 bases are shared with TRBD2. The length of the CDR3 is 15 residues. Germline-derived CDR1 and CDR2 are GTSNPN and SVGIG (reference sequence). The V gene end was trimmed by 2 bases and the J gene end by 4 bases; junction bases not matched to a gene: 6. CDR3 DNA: TGTGCCTGGAGTCTCCTAGCGGGACCATACAATGAGCAGTTCTTC. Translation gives CAWSLLAGPYNEQFF.

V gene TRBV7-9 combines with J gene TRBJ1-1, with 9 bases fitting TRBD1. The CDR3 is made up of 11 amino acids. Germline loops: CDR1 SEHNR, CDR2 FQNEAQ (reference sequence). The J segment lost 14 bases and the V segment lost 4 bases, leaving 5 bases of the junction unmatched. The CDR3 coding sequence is TGTGCCAGCAGCTGGACAGGGGAGTCCTTCTTT. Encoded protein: CASSWTGESFF.

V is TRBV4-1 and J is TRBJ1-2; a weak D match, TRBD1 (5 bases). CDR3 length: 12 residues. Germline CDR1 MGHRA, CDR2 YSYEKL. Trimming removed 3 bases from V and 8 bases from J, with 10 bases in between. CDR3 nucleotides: TGCGCCAGCAGCCAGGCTCAGGGAGGCTACACCTTC. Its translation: CASSQAQGGYTF.

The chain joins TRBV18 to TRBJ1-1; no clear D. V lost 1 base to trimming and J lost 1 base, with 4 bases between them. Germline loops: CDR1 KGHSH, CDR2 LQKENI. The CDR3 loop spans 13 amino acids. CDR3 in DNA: TGTGCCAGCTCACCACGCGGGAACACTGAAGCTTTCTTT. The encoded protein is CASSPRGNTEAFF.

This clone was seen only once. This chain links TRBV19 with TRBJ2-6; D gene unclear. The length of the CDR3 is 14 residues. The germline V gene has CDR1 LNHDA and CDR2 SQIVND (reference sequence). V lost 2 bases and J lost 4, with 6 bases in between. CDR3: CASSILMGANVLTF. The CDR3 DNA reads TGTGCCAGTAGTATATTAATGGGGGCCAACGTCCTGACTTTC.

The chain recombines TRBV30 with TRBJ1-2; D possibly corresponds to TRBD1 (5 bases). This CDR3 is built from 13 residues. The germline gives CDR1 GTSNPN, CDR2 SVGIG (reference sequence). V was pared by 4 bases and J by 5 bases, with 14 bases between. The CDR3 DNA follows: TGTGCCTGGAACCCAGGGCAAGGGTATGGCTACACCTTC. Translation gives CAWNPGQGYGYTF.

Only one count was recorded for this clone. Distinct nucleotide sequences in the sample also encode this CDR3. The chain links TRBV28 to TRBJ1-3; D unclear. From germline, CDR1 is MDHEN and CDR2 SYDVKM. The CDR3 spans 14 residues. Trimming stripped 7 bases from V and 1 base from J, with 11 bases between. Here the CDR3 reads CASTSDTSGNTIYF. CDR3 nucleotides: TGTGCCAGCACCTCCGATACTTCTGGAAACACCATATATTTT.

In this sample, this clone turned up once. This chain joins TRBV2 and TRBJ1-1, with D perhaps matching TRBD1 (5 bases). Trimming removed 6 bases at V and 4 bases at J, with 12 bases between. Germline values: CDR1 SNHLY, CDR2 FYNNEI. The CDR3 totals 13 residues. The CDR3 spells CASSSQGLTEAFF. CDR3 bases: TGTGCCAGCAGCTCCCAGGGTCTCACTGAAGCTTTCTTT.

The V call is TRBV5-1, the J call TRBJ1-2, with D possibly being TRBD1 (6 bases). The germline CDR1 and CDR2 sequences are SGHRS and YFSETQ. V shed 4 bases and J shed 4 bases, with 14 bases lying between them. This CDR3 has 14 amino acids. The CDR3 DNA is TGCGCCAGCAGCCCCTCGGGACAATTCTATGGCTACACCTTC. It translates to CASSPSGQFYGYTF.

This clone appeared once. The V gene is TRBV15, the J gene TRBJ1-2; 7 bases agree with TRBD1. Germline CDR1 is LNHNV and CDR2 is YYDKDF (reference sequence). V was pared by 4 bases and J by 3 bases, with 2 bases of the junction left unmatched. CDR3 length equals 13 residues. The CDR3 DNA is TGTGCCACCAGCACAGGACAGGACTATGGCTACACCTTC. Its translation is CATSTGQDYGYTF.

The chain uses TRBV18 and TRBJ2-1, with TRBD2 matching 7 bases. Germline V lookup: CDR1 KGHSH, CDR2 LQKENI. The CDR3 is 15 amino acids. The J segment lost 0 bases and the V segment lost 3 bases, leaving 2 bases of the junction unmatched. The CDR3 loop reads CASSPGGGSYNEQFF. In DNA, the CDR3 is TGTGCCAGCTCACCTGGGGGGGGCTCCTACAATGAGCAGTTCTTC.

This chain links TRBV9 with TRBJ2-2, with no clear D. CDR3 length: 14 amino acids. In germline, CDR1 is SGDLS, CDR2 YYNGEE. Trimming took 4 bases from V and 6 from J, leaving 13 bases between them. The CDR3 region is CASSSQLNPGELFF. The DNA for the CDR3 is TGTGCCAGCAGCTCTCAACTTAACCCCGGGGAGCTGTTTTTT.

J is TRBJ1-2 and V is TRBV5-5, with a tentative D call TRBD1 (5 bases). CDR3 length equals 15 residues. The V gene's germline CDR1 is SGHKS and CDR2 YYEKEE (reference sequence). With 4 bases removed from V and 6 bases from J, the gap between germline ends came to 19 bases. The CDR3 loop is CASSLRPDIFDGYTF. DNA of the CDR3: TGTGCCAGCAGCCTCAGGCCGGACATCTTCGATGGCTACACCTTC.